The sequence of this TCR beta chain was determined in a study of blood T cell repertoires in COVID-19. This clone was found a few times. The length of the CDR3 is 15 residues. In germline, CDR1 is LNHDA, CDR2 SQIVND (reference sequence). V gave up 1 base and J gave up 4 bases, with 13 bases separating them. The repertoire was sequenced with immunoSEQ multiplex PCR; TCRdb's copy has only in-frame clones and lacks some. Among about 120,000 clones listed, 80% to 90% were seen once. What was sequenced was peripheral blood. The chain is built from TRBV19 and TRBJ1-2, with no clear D. This TCR derives from a woman in her fifties or sixties with acute or convalescent COVID-19. CDR3 coding DNA: TGTGCCAGTAGTATAGCGGGGAAATCGGGCTATGGCTACACCTTC. Amino acids: CASSIAGKSGYGYTF.